Following are 10 T cell receptor beta chains from one sample sequenced in a study of CD8 T cells in ankylosing spondylitis (dated by TCRdb to about 2017). What the authors observed across the whole study: A TCR beta motif made up of under ten highly homologous amino acid variants appeared to be characteristic of blood from ankylosing spondylitis patients.

Their antigens remain unidentified. Libraries were constructed by 5' RACE. These reads were obtained on an Illumina HiSeq 2500. Using fastp trimming at Q25 and MiXCR clonotype assembly, TCRdb reanalyzed the public sequencing data and kept in-frame beta chains. Rows are combined by CDR3 protein, so each entry shows the most common genes and DNA. The sample profile shows about 390,000 distinct CDR3 sequences; about 22% of them were found once. Around 16% of the sample is in the top ten clones. Sequences were obtained from blood, either unsorted or a sorted T cell fraction (not recorded which). The receptors were sampled from a male donor with ankylosing spondylitis.

This clonotype was observed a few times. The chain recombines TRBV20-1 with TRBJ2-3; D perhaps matches TRBD2 (6 bases). CDR3 length equals 13 residues. Germline V gene sequence: CDR1 DFQATT, CDR2 SNEGSKA (reference sequence). With 4 bases removed from V and 1 base from J, the gap between germline ends came to 9 bases. CDR3 protein: CSATGLRTDTQYF. The CDR3 DNA reads as TGCAGTGCTACGGGACTCCGCACAGATACGCAGTATTTT.

The chain couples TRBV20-1 to TRBJ2-7; 10 bases line up with TRBD2. The CDR3 runs 14 residues. Germline V gene sequence: CDR1 DFQATT, CDR2 SNEGSKA (reference sequence). J lost 0 bases, V lost 6 bases, and 5 bases had no gene match. The CDR3 spells CSAQTSGYSYEQYF. The DNA for the CDR3 is TGCAGTGCCCAGACTAGCGGGTACTCCTACGAGCAGTACTTC.

The table lists this clonotype with a few counts. This chain links TRBV11-2 with TRBJ2-2, with 11 nucleotides matching TRBD2. The junction had 5 bases not matched to a gene; V was cut back by 2 bases and J by 6 bases. The CDR3 consists of 16 residues. Germline V lookup: CDR1 SGHAT, CDR2 FQNNGV. The CDR3 nucleotides are TGTGCCAGCAGCTTATTTACTAGCGGGAGATCCGGGGAGCTGTTTTTT. Its protein product is CASSLFTSGRSGELFF.

In the case of this clonotype: One end of the junction is discordant with germline, which a read error may explain. This chain joins TRBV7-9 and TRBJ1-2; 7 bases line up with TRBD1. CDR1 and CDR2 (germline): SEHNR, FQNEAQ (reference sequence). The CDR3 length is 14 residues. CDR3 in amino acids: CANSFPTGHDGYTF. CDR3 nucleotides: TGTGCCAACAGCTTCCCGACAGGGCACGATGGCTACACCTTC.

The chain is built from TRBV20-1 and TRBJ2-1, with D possibly being TRBD1 (6 bases). The CDR3 length is 13 residues. The V end lost 4 bases, the J end lost 2 bases, and 9 bases lay between the germline ends. Germline-derived CDR1 and CDR2 are DFQATT and SNEGSKA (reference sequence). Written as DNA, the CDR3 is TGCAGTGCTACCGGGACAACCTACAATGAGCAGTTCTTC. This sequence encodes CSATGTTYNEQFF.

This clonotype was observed a few times. The chain combines TRBV4-1 with TRBJ2-1, with 10 bases identical to TRBD1. The V gene end was trimmed by 6 bases and the J gene end by 7 bases; junction bases not matched to a gene: 6. Per the germline V gene, CDR1 is MGHRA and CDR2 is YSYEKL. This CDR3 comprises 14 residues. The CDR3 DNA reads as TGCGCCAGCAGGACAGGGGGCGCAAAAAATGAGCAGTTCTTC. Its protein product is CASRTGGAKNEQFF.

The genes are TRBV2 and TRBJ2-5, with D perhaps matching TRBD2 (5 bases). CDR1 and CDR2 (germline): SNHLY, FYNNEI. This CDR3 contains 13 residues. Trimming removed 7 bases from V and 5 bases from J, with 14 bases in between. CDR3 region: CASKFGEGETQYF. The CDR3 DNA sequence: TGTGCCAGCAAGTTCGGGGAAGGGGAGACCCAGTACTTC.

There are a few counts of this clonotype. The chain has TRBV5-1 and TRBJ2-3, with 7 bases that match TRBD1. This CDR3 contains 15 residues. Germline V gene lookup returns CDR1 SGHRS and CDR2 YFSETQ. The V segment lost 3 bases and the J segment 3 bases; nucleotides outside the gene matches: 7. This CDR3 reads CASSYRDSNTDTQYF. DNA for the CDR3: TGCGCCAGCAGCTACCGGGACAGCAATACAGATACGCAGTATTTT.

The chain uses TRBV9 and TRBJ2-1; TRBD1 aligns across 7 bases. The V and J ends lost 0 bases and 4 bases, in that order; junction bases with no gene match: 4. The CDR3 loop spans 15 amino acids. The V gene's germline CDR1 is SGDLS and CDR2 YYNGEE. The CDR3 DNA is TGTGCCAGCAGCGTAGGACAGGGCCCTTACAATGAGCAGTTCTTC. Translating it yields CASSVGQGPYNEQFF.

This clonotype appeared a few times. The chain couples TRBV7-3 to TRBJ2-1, with D perhaps given as TRBD1 or TRBD2 (5 bases each). The CDR3 length is 14 residues. Trimming pared 2 bases from V and 8 bases from J, leaving 13 bases between. Germline CDR1 reads SGHTA; CDR2 reads FQGTGA. CDR3 nucleotides: TGTGCCAGCAGCTTAGAGCTCTGGGGGTATGAGCAGTTCTTC. Its protein is CASSLELWGYEQFF.